Listed below are T cell receptor beta chains from one sample, sequenced in a study of T cell changes during pregnancy in multiple sclerosis. TCRdb's table, derived via immunoSEQ multiplex PCR, lists solely in-frame clones and lacks some. The sample includes 55,000 to 70,000 clones, roughly nine tenths of them seen just once. The sequences come from peripheral blood, collected in the second trimester of pregnancy. These receptor sequences come from a female donor in good health, enrolled as a control in a pregnancy study. CDR3s include the opening cysteine and the closing phenylalanine or tryptophan. Fields, in order: J gene, clone size, V gene, D gene, CDR3 protein, CDR3 DNA. D genes are given only for firm matches. Clone sizes are given selectively: once, few, many, or a class where the clone is expanded.

J: TRBJ1-2; size: .; V: TRBV29-1; D: TRBD1; CDR3: CSVEGRDRGENNYGYTF; DNA: TGCAGCGTTGAAGGAAGGGACAGGGGAGAAAATAACTATGGCTACACCTTC
J: TRBJ2-3; size: once; V: TRBV6-6; D: .; CDR3: CASSPPSAEATDTQYF; DNA: TGTGCCAGCAGCCCTCCGAGCGCAGAAGCCACAGATACGCAGTATTTT
J: TRBJ2-5; size: .; V: TRBV7-2; D: TRBD2; CDR3: CASSTGTSGRARGETQYF; DNA: TGTGCCAGCAGCACCGGGACTAGCGGGAGGGCTAGGGGGGAGACCCAGTACTTC
J: TRBJ2-2; size: few; V: TRBV30; D: TRBD1; CDR3: CASRGQANTGELFF; DNA: TGTGCCTCCAGGGGACAGGCGAACACCGGGGAGCTGTTTTTT
J: TRBJ1-2; size: .; V: TRBV20-1; D: .; CDR3: CSALKGEGYTF; DNA: TGCAGTGCTTTGAAAGGGGAAGGCTACACCTTC
J: TRBJ1-1; size: .; V: TRBV11-3; D: .; CDR3: CASSLDGATRSEAFF; DNA: TGTGCCAGCAGCTTAGATGGCGCAACCCGGAGTGAAGCTTTCTTT
J: TRBJ2-7; size: .; V: TRBV29-1; D: TRBD2; CDR3: CSVGISGRMSNEQYF; DNA: TGCAGCGTTGGGATCAGCGGGAGAATGAGCAACGAGCAGTACTTC
J: TRBJ2-1; size: .; V: TRBV4-1; D: TRBD2; CDR3: CASSQARLAESYNEQFF; DNA: TGCGCCAGCAGCCAAGCCAGACTAGCGGAGTCCTACAATGAGCAGTTCTTC
J: TRBJ1-1; size: few; V: TRBV20-1; D: .; CDR3: CSPSRGEAFF; DNA: TGCAGCCCCAGTCGGGGGGAAGCTTTCTTT
J: TRBJ2-3; size: .; V: TRBV9; D: TRBD2; CDR3: CASSVGSLAGTDTQYF; DNA: TGTGCCAGCAGCGTAGGATCCCTAGCGGGGACAGATACGCAGTATTTT
J: TRBJ2-7; size: .; V: TRBV9; D: TRBD2; CDR3: CASSTSGSNHEQYF; DNA: TGTGCCAGCAGCACTAGCGGGAGCAACCACGAGCAGTACTTC
J: TRBJ1-1; size: once; V: TRBV15; D: TRBD1; CDR3: CATSSEGQGNAEAFF; DNA: TGTGCCACCAGCAGTGAGGGACAGGGGAATGCTGAAGCTTTCTTT
J: TRBJ2-1; size: .; V: TRBV2; D: TRBD2; CDR3: CASSGRGGAYNEQFF; DNA: TGTGCCAGCAGTGGGCGCGGGGGGGCCTACAATGAGCAGTTCTTC
J: TRBJ2-1; size: .; V: TRBV6-1; D: TRBD2; CDR3: CASSGLWTSGFNEQFF; DNA: TGTGCCAGCAGTGGGCTATGGACTAGCGGGTTCAATGAGCAGTTCTTC
J: TRBJ2-1; size: .; V: TRBV18; D: .; CDR3: CASSPDTFTDNEQFF; DNA: TGTGCCAGCTCACCAGACACATTTACCGACAATGAGCAGTTCTTC
J: TRBJ2-3; size: .; V: TRBV6-4; D: TRBD2; CDR3: CASSDSSGGGDTQYF; DNA: TGTGCCAGCAGTGACTCGAGCGGGGGTGGAGATACGCAGTATTTT
J: TRBJ1-3; size: .; V: TRBV15; D: .; CDR3: CATSGSGTITGNTIYF; DNA: TGTGCCACCAGCGGATCCGGGACAATTACTGGAAACACCATATATTTT
J: TRBJ1-4; size: once; V: TRBV6-6; D: .; CDR3: CASSSLSTNEKLFF; DNA: TGTGCCAGCAGCTCTTTATCAACTAATGAAAAACTGTTTTTT